One and the same sample provided the 8 T cell receptor beta chains below, sequenced in a study of T cells after yellow fever vaccination. TCRdb passed the 5' RACE reads through MiXCR, listing each CDR3 protein once. The sample yields about 350,000 distinct CDR3 sequences, 8% to 9.5% seen once. This material consisted of PBMCs, taken roughly seven weeks after the first yellow fever vaccination. Receptors originate from a man aged 18-30 years who received the YFV17D yellow fever vaccine.

This clonotype was observed a few times. V and J are TRBV5-1 and TRBJ1-1; D unresolved. Germline assignment: CDR1 SGHRS and CDR2 YFSETQ. Trimming pared 5 bases from V and 4 bases from J, leaving 12 bases between. This CDR3 contains 13 residues. Here the CDR3 reads CASRQKIGTEAFF. For the CDR3, the DNA is TGCGCCAGCAGACAGAAAATAGGCACTGAAGCTTTCTTT.

This clonotype has a handful of counts. The chain links TRBV12-3 or TRBV12-4 to TRBJ1-5; D gene unclear. CDR3 length equals 13 residues. Trimming shortened V by 8 bases and J by 2 bases, and 10 bases separated the two germline ends. CDR3 region: CASEGSGNQPQHF. CDR3 nucleotides: TGTGCCAGCGAGGGATCGGGCAATCAGCCCCAGCATTTT.

This clonotype was observed a handful of times. J is TRBJ2-7 and V is TRBV7-9; 8 nucleotides line up with TRBD1. Looked up from germline, CDR1 is SEHNR and CDR2 is FQNEAQ (reference sequence). The CDR3 extends over 14 amino acids. The V gene end was trimmed by 6 bases and the J gene end by 3 bases; junction bases not matched to a gene: 7. The CDR3 spells CASRTGGPGYEQYF. CDR3 nucleotides: TGTGCCAGCAGAACAGGGGGGCCGGGCTACGAGCAGTACTTC.

The chain has TRBV5-1 and TRBJ1-3, with 12 bases lining up with TRBD1. Per the germline V gene, CDR1 is SGHRS and CDR2 is YFSETQ. This CDR3 is built from 15 residues. V dropped 4 bases and J dropped 4; count of bases not matched to a gene: 3. CDR3: CASSRDRGLGNTIYF. DNA for the CDR3: TGCGCCAGCAGCCGGGACAGGGGGCTCGGAAACACCATATATTTT.

The chain employs TRBV6-2 or TRBV6-3 and TRBJ1-3; a weak D match, TRBD1 (5 bases). Germline lookup yields CDR1 MNHEY and CDR2 SVGEGT. This CDR3 has 15 residues. The V end lost 6 bases, the J end lost 2 bases, and 14 bases lay between the germline ends. The CDR3 here is CASRSQVTTGNTIYF. DNA of the CDR3: TGTGCCAGCAGATCACAGGTCACGACTGGAAACACCATATATTTT.

This clonotype was detected a few times. V gene TRBV10-2 combines with J gene TRBJ1-6; D call uncertain. The germline CDR1 and CDR2 sequences are WSHSY and SAAADI. The germline V and J ends were trimmed by 8 bases and 0 bases, with 11 bases remaining between them. The CDR3 is 15 residues long. The CDR3, as DNA: TGCGCCAGCGGCCCCGGGGTCTCCTATAATTCACCCCTCCACTTT. Protein: CASGPGVSYNSPLHF.

The chain couples TRBV6-2 or TRBV6-3 to TRBJ1-5, with D possibly being TRBD1 (5 bases). The length of the CDR3 is 13 residues. In germline, CDR1 is MNHEY, CDR2 SVGEGT. Between the trimmed V and J ends, which lost 6 bases and 4 bases, there was a span of 10 bases. CDR3 coding DNA: TGTGCCAGCAGCAGACAGCTTAATCAGCCCCAGCATTTT. It is translated as CASSRQLNQPQHF.

This clonotype was counted only a few times. This chain connects TRBV30 to TRBJ1-6; D is uncertain. The CDR3 covers 14 residues. The germline V and J ends were trimmed by 0 bases and 11 bases, with 14 bases remaining between them. Germline V CDR1 and CDR2: GTSNPN, SVGIG (reference sequence). The CDR3 sequence is CAWSVLPGTAPLHF. For the CDR3, the DNA is TGTGCCTGGAGTGTACTTCCGGGTACGGCACCCCTCCACTTT. Full variable domain (outside the CDR3, taken from reference TRBV30 and TRBJ1-6): SQTIHQWPATLVQPVGSPLSLECTVEGTSNPNLYWYRQAAGRGLQLLFYSVGIGQISSEVPQNLSASRPQDRQFILSSKKLLLSDSGFYLCAWSVLPGTAPLHFGNGTRLTVT.